This T cell receptor (beta chain) is drawn from a study of blood T cells in healthy people across ages. This clonotype was seen repeatedly, ten times or more. Primers used in a second PCR of about 7 to 12 cycles were a sample-barcoded 5' primer and a J-beta primer mix. TCRdb re-called the 5' RACE reads with MiXCR, one entry per CDR3 protein. The sample contains roughly 1,500,000 distinct CDR3 sequences, about 32% of which appear only once. Per germline, CDR1 ENHRY and CDR2 SYGVKD. The CDR3 loop spans 16 amino acids. After removal of 0 bases from V and 1 base from J, the junction contained 2 bases not matched to a gene.

The material sequenced was blood. The V call is TRBV10-3, the J call TRBJ2-3; TRBD2 agrees at 9 bases. This receptor was taken from a woman in her thirties in good health. Written as DNA, the CDR3 is TGTGCCATCAGTGAGTCAAGGACTAGCGGCACAGATACGCAGTATTTT. Protein sequence: CAISESRTSGTDTQYF.